The clone carrying this T cell receptor beta chain was detected a few times. Its target is not known. This sample is part of a study of response to subunit inactivated influenza vaccine. Findings and limits, study-wide: Authors suggested each seasonal influenza vaccination recruits few new T cells.

TCRdb fed the RT-PCR reads into MiXCR, producing one record per CDR3 protein. The sample consists of a few hundred thousand distinct CDR3 sequences, 10% to 15% of them appearing once. The specimen comprised non-naive T cells sorted from PBMCs, sampled about 14 days before vaccination. The TCR originated in a man aged 50 to 60 who received an inactivated influenza vaccine.

CDR3 region: CASSIGQGYAYGYTF. CDR3 DNA sequence: TGTGCCAGCAGTATCGGGCAGGGGTACGCTTATGGCTACACCTTC. V and J are TRBV6-1 and TRBJ1-2; TRBD1 might be the D (6 bases). The CDR3 totals 15 residues. Deletions cut 5 bases from V and 5 bases from J, with 18 bases between. Germline loops: CDR1 MNHNS, CDR2 SASEGT.